The 17 T cell receptor beta chains below all came from one sample that was sequenced in a study of T-cell memory formation after mild COVID-19 listed by TCRdb under 2021. The library was made by 5' RACE. The run used an Illumina NovaSeq 6000. TCRdb reworked the public reads: Q25 trimming with fastp, MiXCR clone assembly, productive beta chains retained. CDR3 protein sequences are deduplicated, and each keeps its most common genes and DNA. Counted in this sample were about 58,000 distinct CDR3 sequences; roughly a quarter of them appeared once. Clones ranked in the top ten supply 35% to 45% of the sample. The source material was PBMCs or a T cell subset sorted from them (not recorded which). Receptors originate from a man between 18 and 29 years old who had mild COVID-19 (a few samples of this study predate the infection). The sample titles of this study are shuffled in the database, so cell type and time point are left out; the donor was told from shared clones.

V is TRBV7-9 and J is TRBJ1-2, with D perhaps matching TRBD1 (5 bases). CDR1 is SEHNR and CDR2 is FQNEAQ in the germline V gene (reference sequence). Trimming stripped 3 bases from V and 8 bases from J, with 13 bases between. The CDR3 sequence is 13 residues long. The CDR3 coding sequence is TGTGCCAGCAGCTTCGGGACGGCCGACGGCTACACCTTC. Protein product: CASSFGTADGYTF.

This clonotype was observed a handful of times. The chain couples TRBV6-5 to TRBJ1-5; D call uncertain. Trimming took off 5 bases at V and 2 bases at J, with 7 bases between the two ends. Germline CDR1 and CDR2: MNHEY and SVGAGI. The CDR3 runs to 13 residues. CDR3 loop: CASSPRGNQPQHF. DNA for the CDR3: TGTGCCAGCAGTCCACGCGGCAATCAGCCCCAGCATTTT.

This chain links TRBV6-6 with TRBJ2-2, with D perhaps given as TRBD1 or TRBD2 (5 bases each). The V gene's germline CDR1 is MNHNY and CDR2 SVGAGI (reference sequence). Trimming pared 0 bases from V and 5 bases from J, leaving 10 bases between. The CDR3 is made up of 15 amino acids. CDR3 loop: CASSYSQGGTGELFF. The CDR3 DNA sequence: TGTGCCAGCAGTTACTCGCAGGGCGGGACCGGGGAGCTGTTTTTT.

The chain couples TRBV7-9 to TRBJ2-5; the D is unclear. Germline V CDR1 and CDR2: SEHNR, FQNEAQ (reference sequence). The CDR3 runs 13 residues. Between the trimmed V and J ends, which lost 5 bases and 2 bases, there was a span of 9 bases. DNA of the CDR3: TGTGCCAGCAGCCCGACAACTCAAGAGACCCAGTACTTC. As protein: CASSPTTQETQYF.

V is TRBV5-6 and J is TRBJ2-7, with a weak D call TRBD2 (6 bases). There are 15 residues in the CDR3. Germline CDR1 reads SGHDT; CDR2 reads YYEEEE. CDR3 residues: CASRLAWGEAYEQYV. As DNA, the CDR3 is TGTGCCAGCAGATTGGCCTGGGGGGAAGCCTACGAGCAGTACGTC.

The chain combines TRBV6-5 with TRBJ2-7; the D gene could be TRBD1 or TRBD2 (5 bases each). The CDR3 extends over 14 amino acids. Germline V gene data show CDR1 as MNHEY and CDR2 as SVGAGI. V was trimmed by 4 bases and J by 4 bases, leaving 14 bases between them. The CDR3 DNA is TGTGCCAGCAGTTCGCAGGTGGGGGTTTACGAGCAGTACGTC. It encodes CASSSQVGVYEQYV.

The chain combines TRBV6-2 or TRBV6-3 with TRBJ2-5; D remains ambiguous. Germline CDR1 MNHEY, CDR2 SVGEGT. V was trimmed by 2 bases and J by 4 bases, leaving 17 bases between them. The CDR3 contains 16 residues. CDR3 nucleotides: TGTGCCAGCAGTTACATTAGTGCGAAGTTTGGAGAGACCCAGTACTTC. It translates to CASSYISAKFGETQYF.

This clonotype was observed a few times. The chain links TRBV7-6 to TRBJ2-5, with 9 bases identical to TRBD2. V dropped 0 bases and J dropped 6; count of bases not matched to a gene: 5. This CDR3 has 15 residues. CDR1 is SGHVS, CDR2 FNYEAQ, per germline. The CDR3 spells CASSLAGGGEKTQYF. The CDR3 DNA follows: TGTGCCAGCAGCTTAGCCGGCGGGGGGGAGAAGACCCAGTACTTC.

There are a few counts of this clonotype. V and J are TRBV19 and TRBJ1-6; 7 bases match TRBD1. From germline, CDR1 is LNHDA and CDR2 SQIVND (reference sequence). This CDR3 is built from 15 residues. With 7 bases clipped from V and 8 bases from J, the junction kept 11 bases outside the gene matches. In DNA, the CDR3 is TGTGCCAGTACGGAAGGGGGCTACGGGCATTCACCCCTCCACTTT. Translating gives CASTEGGYGHSPLHF.

Only a few counts were recorded for this clonotype. The rearrangement joins TRBV12-3 or TRBV12-4 to TRBJ1-6, with D unclear. The CDR3 has 16 residues. V gave up 6 bases and J gave up 0 bases, with 12 bases separating them. For the CDR3, the DNA is TGTGCCAGCAGCCGCCTGGGAGGCTCCTATAATTCACCCCTCCACTTT. Translated: CASSRLGGSYNSPLHF.

This clonotype was seen a handful of times. The chain links TRBV9 to TRBJ1-5, with D possibly being TRBD1 (6 bases). Germline CDR1 SGDLS, CDR2 YYNGEE. The V gene lost 0 bases and the J gene lost 7 bases, with 14 bases spanning the gap. CDR3 length: 15 residues. The CDR3 sequence is CASSVGGGSRQPQHF. CDR3 coding DNA: TGTGCCAGCAGCGTAGGAGGGGGATCGAGACAGCCCCAGCATTTT.

The chain joins TRBV27 to TRBJ2-7; perhaps TRBD2 as D (6 bases). V was pared by 4 bases and J by 5 bases, with 12 bases between. In germline, CDR1 is MNHEY, CDR2 SMNVEV (reference sequence). The CDR3 totals 13 residues. Here the CDR3 DNA reads TGTGCCAGCAGTTATCTGGGGGGAAACGAGCAGTACTTC. This codes for CASSYLGGNEQYF.

CDR3 nucleotides: TGTGCCAGCAGTAGGGGGGGCGCCTTCACCGGGGAGCTGTTTTTT. It translates to CASSRGGAFTGELFF. The rearrangement links TRBV6-1 to TRBJ2-2; D might be TRBD2 (7 bases). CDR1 MNHNS and CDR2 SASEGT come from the germline V gene. Trimming cost V 5 bases and J 4 bases, with 14 bases left between them. The length of the CDR3 is 15 residues.

There are a few counts of this clonotype. The gene calls are TRBV6-5 and TRBJ2-3; D may match TRBD1 or TRBD2 (5 bases each). This CDR3 has 15 residues. V lost 2 bases and J 4 bases, leaving 13 bases between the germline ends. Germline V gene sequence: CDR1 MNHEY, CDR2 SVGAGI. The CDR3 sequence is CASSYTGRPSDTQYF. CDR3 DNA sequence: TGTGCCAGCAGTTACACGGGGCGGCCCTCAGATACGCAGTATTTT.

This clonotype occurred once. The chain recombines TRBV6-4 with TRBJ1-2; D is unclear. Germline values: CDR1 MRHNA, CDR2 SNTAGT. Deletions cut 2 bases from V and 4 bases from J, with 8 bases between. This CDR3 has 13 residues. For the CDR3, the DNA is TGTGCCAGCAGTGACACCAGAGGCTATGGCTACACCTTC. Its protein is CASSDTRGYGYTF.

This clonotype was seen a few times. The rearrangement uses TRBV9 and TRBJ2-5; D unclear. Germline CDR1 SGDLS, CDR2 YYNGEE. The CDR3 consists of 15 residues. V lost 0 bases to trimming and J lost 3 bases, with 12 bases between them. The CDR3 protein is CASSVDGAMEETQYF. CDR3 coding DNA: TGTGCCAGCAGCGTAGACGGAGCGATGGAAGAGACCCAGTACTTC. The whole variable domain, remainder taken from reference TRBV9 and TRBJ2-5, is DSGVTQTPKHLITATGQRVTLRCSPRSGDLSVYWYQQSLDQGLQFLIQYYNGEERAKGNILERFSAQQFPDLHSELNLSSLELGDSALYFCASSVDGAMEETQYFGPGTRLLVL.

In its sample, this clonotype was seen a few times. V gene TRBV6-2 or TRBV6-3 combines with J gene TRBJ2-3, with TRBD1 as a possible D gene (6 bases). The CDR3 contains 14 residues. V was clipped by 6 bases and J by 5 bases, with 15 bases between them. The V gene's germline CDR1 is MNHEY and CDR2 SVGEGT. CDR3 sequence (DNA): TGTGCCAGCAGCAAACTTACAGGGTTAGATACGCAGTATTTT. Translating it yields CASSKLTGLDTQYF.